Listed below are T cell receptor beta chains from one sample, sequenced in a study of blood T cell repertoires in COVID-19. Assay used: immunoSEQ multiplex PCR; TCRdb lists only in-frame clones, some missing. The table lists more than 200,000 clones, more than 85% of them singletons. Sequenced: PBMCs or T cells enriched from blood (not recorded which). These receptors were obtained from a woman aged 25-40 years who had recovered from COVID-19. Each CDR3 is given with its conserved first and last residue. The D gene is left open where the match is weak. Clone size is stated in some rows and not others, as once, few, many or a class when expanded.

d_gene	v_gene	j_gene	abundance	CDR3nt	CDR3aa
-	TRBV10-2	TRBJ2-7	-	TGCGCCAGCAGACCCAGCGGGACACCCTACGAGCAGTACTTC	CASRPSGTPYEQYF
-	TRBV15	TRBJ2-3	-	TGTGCCACCAGCAGAGAACAGCCTACAGATACGCAGTATTTT	CATSREQPTDTQYF
TRBD1	TRBV10-3	TRBJ2-3	-	TGTGCCATCAGTGCGATGGACAGGGCCTTCACAGATACGCAGTATTTT	CAISAMDRAFTDTQYF
TRBD2	TRBV7-3	TRBJ2-1	-	TGTGCCAGCAGCGCCGCGGGAGTGGGGGTCGGTGAGCAGTTCTTC	CASSAAGVGVGEQFF
-	TRBV2	TRBJ2-7	-	TGTGCCAGCACAACGGGTTACCCCTACGAGCAGTACTTC	CASTTGYPYEQYF
TRBD1	TRBV9	TRBJ2-2	-	TGTGCCAGCAAGAGAGGGACAGGGAGGACCGGGGAGCTGTTTTTT	CASKRGTGRTGELFF
-	TRBV30	TRBJ1-2	-	TGTGCCTGGAGTCCCGGACAGAGCTATGGCTACACCTTC	CAWSPGQSYGYTF
-	TRBV7-2	TRBJ1-2	-	TGTGCCAGCAGCGTAATTGAAGGTAGTGGAGATGGCTACACCTTC	CASSVIEGSGDGYTF
-	TRBV7-2	TRBJ1-1	-	TGTGCCAGCAGGCGAGAACATACCGGGACAACTGAAGCTTTCTTT	CASRREHTGTTEAFF
-	TRBV30	TRBJ1-5	-	TGTGCCTGGAGTCCGGGGAGGGTGGATCAGCCCCAGCATTTT	CAWSPGRVDQPQHF
TRBD1	TRBV6-4	TRBJ2-2	-	TGTGCCAGCAGGATGGACAGGGCCAACACCGGGGAGCTGTTTTTT	CASRMDRANTGELFF
-	TRBV5-1	TRBJ1-2	few	TGCGCCAGCAGCGGAAGCCGGGACACCCTCTATGGCTACACCTTC	CASSGSRDTLYGYTF
TRBD2	TRBV7-9	TRBJ2-3	-	TGTGCCAGCAGCTTCGCAGTAGCGGGAGATCGGGCCCCAGTAGATACGCAGTATTTT	CASSFAVAGDRAPVDTQYF